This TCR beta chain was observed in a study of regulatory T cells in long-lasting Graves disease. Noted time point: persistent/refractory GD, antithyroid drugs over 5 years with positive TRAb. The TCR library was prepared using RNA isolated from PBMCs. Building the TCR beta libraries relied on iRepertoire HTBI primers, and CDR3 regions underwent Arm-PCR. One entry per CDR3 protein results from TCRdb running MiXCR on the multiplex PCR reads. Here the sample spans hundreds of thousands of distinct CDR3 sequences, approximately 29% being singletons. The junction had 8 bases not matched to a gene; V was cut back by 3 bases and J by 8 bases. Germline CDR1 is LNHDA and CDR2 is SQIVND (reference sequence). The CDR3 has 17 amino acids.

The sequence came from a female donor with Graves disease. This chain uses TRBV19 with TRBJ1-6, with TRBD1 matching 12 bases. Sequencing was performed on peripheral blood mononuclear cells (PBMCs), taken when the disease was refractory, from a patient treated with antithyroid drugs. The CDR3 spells CASSISGTGGRDSPLHF. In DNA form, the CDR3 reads TGTGCCAGTAGTATCTCCGGGACAGGGGGCAGAGATTCACCCCTCCACTTT.